Shown below are 8 T cell receptor beta chains from a single sample sequenced in a study of response to subunit inactivated influenza vaccine. TCRdb reprocessed the RT-PCR reads with MiXCR, giving one entry per CDR3 protein. Here the sample spans 500,000 to 550,000 distinct CDR3 sequences, around 7.7% being singletons. The source material was PBMCs from blood, sampled roughly 24 months after vaccination. These receptors were collected from a man aged 50-75 years who received an inactivated influenza vaccine.

This clonotype was seen at least ten times. The V and J genes are TRBV20-1 and TRBJ1-1; TRBD1 matches 7 bases. With 1 base clipped from V and 10 bases from J, the junction kept 9 bases outside the gene matches. Germline CDR1 reads DFQATT; CDR2 reads SNEGSKA (reference sequence). This CDR3 spans 13 amino acids. As DNA, the CDR3 is TGCAGTGCTAGAGGGACAGGCCGATTTGGAGCTTTCTTT. It encodes CSARGTGRFGAFF.

V and J are TRBV12-3 or TRBV12-4 and TRBJ1-6, with D possibly being TRBD1 (6 bases). CDR3 length: 14 residues. V shed 3 bases and J shed 10 bases, with 13 bases lying between them. CDR3 coding DNA: TGTGCCAGCAGTTTGGGGGGGGCTGAATCACCCCTCCACTTT. Amino acid sequence: CASSLGGAESPLHF.

CDR3 DNA: TGTGCCAGCAGCCACTTTGTTAGAAATCCAGAGACCCAGTACTTC. Translated, it gives CASSHFVRNPETQYF. V usage is TRBV11-2 and J usage is TRBJ2-5; D gene unclear. This CDR3 comprises 15 residues. Trimming left V 5 bases short and J 4 bases short, with 17 bases between. Germline loops: CDR1 SGHAT, CDR2 FQNNGV.

Ten or more counts support this clonotype. The chain is built from TRBV7-2 and TRBJ2-3; D gene unclear. Germline V gives CDR1 SGHTA, CDR2 FQGNSA. V lost 0 bases to trimming and J lost 6 bases, with 16 bases between them. The CDR3 has 16 amino acids. CDR3 DNA sequence: TGTGCCAGCAGCTTAGCCCGACTGACCCCTCCGGATACGCAGTATTTT. Protein sequence: CASSLARLTPPDTQYF.

This clonotype was observed many times. The chain recombines TRBV14 with TRBJ2-7; 10 nucleotides align to TRBD1. V shed 4 bases, J shed 3 bases, and the junction held 6 bases outside the gene matches. Germline CDR1 reads SGHDN; CDR2 reads FVKESK. The CDR3 is 15 residues long. The CDR3 loop reads CASSPRQGAFYEQYF. CDR3 sequence (DNA): TGTGCCAGCAGCCCCAGACAGGGGGCTTTCTACGAGCAGTACTTC.

This rearrangement joins TRBV21-1 to TRBJ2-1; the DNA was not used to check the table's D call, TRBD2. TRBV21-1 is assigned pseudogene status. The CDR3 runs 14 residues. CDR3 nucleotide sequence: TGTGCCAGCAGCAAAAATAGCGGGATGAATGAGCAGTTCTTC. This encodes CASSKNSGMNEQFF.

On this clonotype itself: Mismatch with germline at one junction end may stem from a read error. V is TRBV12-3 or TRBV12-4 and J is TRBJ2-7, with a weak D call TRBD2 (6 bases). This CDR3 is 12 amino acids long. The chain's CDR3 is CASGGISCEQYF. The CDR3 DNA reads as TGTGCCAGCGGGGGGATCTCCTGCGAGCAGTACTTC.

This clonotype was found many times. The chain links TRBV2 to TRBJ1-1; 8 bases agree with TRBD1. The CDR3 is made up of 14 amino acids. Per the germline V gene, CDR1 is SNHLY and CDR2 is FYNNEI. J was trimmed by 4 bases and V by 8 bases; bases with no gene match: 9. CDR3 in DNA: TGTGCCAGCGGGGCCACAGGGGGTGTCACTGAAGCTTTCTTT. It yields the protein CASGATGGVTEAFF.